The entry that follows covers one T cell receptor beta chain sequence. This specimen belongs to a study of blood T cell repertoires in COVID-19. Data came from immunoSEQ multiplex PCR; TCRdb stores just in-frame clones and leaves some out. Among 70,000 to 85,000 clones, around 90% were seen once, and the ten largest hold 3%. The origin of this receptor is a woman aged 45-65 years with active or convalescent COVID-19. Sequenced: peripheral blood.

In DNA, the CDR3 is TGTGCCAGCAGCGTAGGTATGGAGGGTGTCATCTATGGCTACACCTTC. This sequence encodes CASSVGMEGVIYGYTF. The V gene is TRBV9, the J gene TRBJ1-2, with D unresolved. The CDR3 loop spans 16 amino acids. Germline assignment: CDR1 SGDLS and CDR2 YYNGEE. The V gene lost 0 bases and the J gene lost 4 bases, with 16 bases spanning the gap.